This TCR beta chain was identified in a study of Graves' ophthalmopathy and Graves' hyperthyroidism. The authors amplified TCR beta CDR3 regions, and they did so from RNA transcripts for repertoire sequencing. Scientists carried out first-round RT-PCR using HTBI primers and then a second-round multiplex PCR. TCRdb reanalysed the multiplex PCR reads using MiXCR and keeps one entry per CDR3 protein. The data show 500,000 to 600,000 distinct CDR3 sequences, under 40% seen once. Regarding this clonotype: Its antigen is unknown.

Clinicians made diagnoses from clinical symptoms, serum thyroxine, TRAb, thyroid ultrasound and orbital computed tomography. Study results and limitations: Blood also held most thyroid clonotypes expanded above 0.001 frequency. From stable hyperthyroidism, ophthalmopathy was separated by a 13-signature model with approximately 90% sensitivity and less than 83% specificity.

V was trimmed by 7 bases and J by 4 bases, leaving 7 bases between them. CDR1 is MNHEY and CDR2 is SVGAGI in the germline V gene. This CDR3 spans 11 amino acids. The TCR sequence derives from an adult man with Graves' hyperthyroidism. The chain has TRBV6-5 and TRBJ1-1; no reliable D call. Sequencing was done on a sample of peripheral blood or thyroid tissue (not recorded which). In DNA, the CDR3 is TGTGCCAGCAAGGATAGCACTGAAGCTTTCTTT. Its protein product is CASKDSTEAFF.